This T cell receptor beta chain was sequenced during a study of cytomegalovirus exposure and HLA in healthy donors. As for the study in general: Later, an analysis reported that the approximately 120 validation repertoires had used the same platform as the approximately 720 first-cohort repertoires.

The donors were members of the validation cohort comprising over 90 subjects, separate from the roughly 730-subject first cohort. TCRdb keeps only in-frame clones here, not all; method: immunoSEQ multiplex PCR. The sample shows approximately 58,000 clones, just under 95% of them seen only once. This clone appeared a single time. Other DNA sequences from this sample encode an identical CDR3 as well. Sequencing was done on a sample of PBMCs. The sequence was collected from a man in his late teens or twenties in good health and CMV-seronegative.

CDR3 sequence: CASSYGLAGGPDTQYF. CDR3 nucleotides: TGTGCCAGCAGTTACGGCCTAGCGGGAGGGCCAGATACGCAGTATTTT. The V and J genes are TRBV6-5 and TRBJ2-3; TRBD2 matches at 12 bases. V was clipped by 2 bases and J by 4 bases; unmatched bases: 4. Germline lookup yields CDR1 MNHEY and CDR2 SVGAGI. This CDR3 has 16 amino acids.